A single sample gave rise to the 15 T cell receptor beta chains below, sequenced in a study of blood T cell repertoires in COVID-19. TCRdb keeps only in-frame clones here, not all; method: immunoSEQ multiplex PCR. The sample lists some 270,000 clones, 80% to 90% occurring once. Material for sequencing was PBMCs or T cells enriched from blood (not recorded which). These receptors were obtained from a woman under 40 with acute COVID-19.

The chain couples TRBV5-1 to TRBJ2-1; 8 bases agree with TRBD2. This CDR3 spans 13 amino acids. Trimming at V came to 7 bases and at J to 6 bases, leaving 6 bases not matched to a gene. In germline, CDR1 is SGHRS, CDR2 YFSETQ. CDR3 coding DNA: TGCGCCAGCGGTAAGCGGGAGATCAATGAGCAGTTCTTC. This sequence encodes CASGKREINEQFF. The full variable domain, with the rest looked up from reference TRBV5-1 and TRBJ2-1, is KAGVTQTPRYLIKTRGQQVTLSCSPISGHRSVSWYQQTPGQGLQFLFEYFSETQRNKGNFPGRFSGRQFSNSRSEMNVSTLELGDSALYLCASGKREINEQFFGPGTRLTVL.

This clone came up once. The V gene is TRBV27, the J gene TRBJ2-4; TRBD1 aligns across 10 bases. V was pared by 7 bases and J by 3 bases, with 9 bases of the junction left unmatched. The germline CDR1 and CDR2 sequences are MNHEY and SMNVEV (reference sequence). This CDR3 is built from 16 residues. CDR3 nucleotide sequence: TGTGCCAGCACCAAGACAGGGGGCGTTAGCAAAAACATTCAGTACTTC. Translating gives CASTKTGGVSKNIQYF.

The chain is built from TRBV19 and TRBJ2-2, with 9 nucleotides matching TRBD2. With 3 bases clipped from V and 2 bases from J, the junction kept 1 base outside the gene matches. This CDR3 has 15 residues. Germline V gene data show CDR1 as LNHDA and CDR2 as SQIVND (reference sequence). CDR3 sequence reads: CASSISGGNTGELFF. The DNA of the CDR3 is TGTGCCAGTAGTATTAGCGGGGGAAACACCGGGGAGCTGTTTTTT.

The J gene is TRBJ1-5, the V gene TRBV24-1; TRBD1 matches 9 bases. In germline, CDR1 is KGHDR, CDR2 SFDVKD. The CDR3 has 15 amino acids. The J segment lost 3 bases and the V segment lost 3 bases, leaving 2 bases of the junction unmatched. CDR3 sequence reads: CATSDGTGNNQPQHF. Here the CDR3 DNA reads TGTGCCACCAGTGATGGGACAGGGAACAATCAGCCCCAGCATTTT.

The chain is built from TRBV5-8 and TRBJ1-2; 7 nucleotides line up with TRBD1. V lost 6 bases to trimming and J lost 12 bases; unmatched junction nucleotides: 14. The V gene's germline CDR1 is SGHTS and CDR2 YDEGEE. CDR3 size: 13 residues. CDR3 in amino acids: CASNRGQAGRDTF. Here the CDR3 DNA reads TGTGCCAGCAATAGGGGGCAGGCTGGTCGAGACACCTTC.

The V call is TRBV28, the J call TRBJ1-3; D remains unclear. CDR1 is MDHEN, CDR2 SYDVKM, per germline. The CDR3 has 14 residues. V dropped 6 bases and J dropped 2 bases, with 11 bases sitting between them. The CDR3: CASSLPRAGNTIYF. The CDR3 DNA follows: TGTGCCAGCAGCCTCCCCCGGGCTGGAAACACCATATATTTT.

The J gene is TRBJ2-7, the V gene TRBV2, with 8 bases that match TRBD2. The germline V gene encodes CDR1 SNHLY and CDR2 FYNNEI. Trimming cost V 7 bases and J 6 bases; bases outside gene matches: 8. This CDR3 is built from 13 residues. CDR3 sequence: CASTEREYSEQYF. The CDR3 DNA reads as TGTGCCAGCACGGAGCGGGAGTATAGCGAGCAGTACTTC.

V and J are TRBV3-1 (or the pseudogene TRBV3-2) and TRBJ2-7; D gene uncertain. Germline CDR1 and CDR2: LGHDT and YNNKEL (reference sequence). The CDR3 has 14 amino acids. The V and J ends lost 1 base and 5 bases respectively, with 12 bases between them. The CDR3 reads CASSQGKKLNEQYF. CDR3 nucleotides: TGTGCCAGCAGCCAAGGTAAGAAGCTGAACGAGCAGTACTTC.

This clone was found a few times. The chain links TRBV27 to TRBJ2-7, with 10 bases identical to TRBD2. The V and J ends lost 6 bases and 6 bases, in that order; junction bases with no gene match: 8. Germline V CDR1 and CDR2: MNHEY, SMNVEV (reference sequence). CDR3 length: 14 amino acids. The CDR3, as DNA: TGTGCCAGCAGCCAGAGCGGGGGGGTGAGCGAGCAGTACTTC. This gives the protein CASSQSGGVSEQYF.

V usage is TRBV7-9 and J usage is TRBJ1-5; possible D gene TRBD1, 5 bases. V was pared by 5 bases and J by 6 bases, with 14 bases between. Germline V gives CDR1 SEHNR, CDR2 FQNEAQ (reference sequence). The CDR3 is 14 amino acids. CDR3 residues: CASSPGGSAQPQHF. Here the CDR3 DNA reads TGTGCCAGCAGCCCGGGGGGGTCGGCTCAGCCCCAGCATTTT.

V is TRBV5-6 and J is TRBJ2-1, with TRBD2 matching over 12 bases. Losses at the gene ends were 4 bases for V and 15 bases for J; bases not matched to a gene: 8. Germline V lookup: CDR1 SGHDT, CDR2 YYEEEE. The CDR3 covers 13 residues. The CDR3 DNA follows: TGTGCCAGCAGCATTGGGACTAGCGGGCCTAGGTTCTTC. Its protein product is CASSIGTSGPRFF.

Worth noting for this clone: The sample holds other DNA sequences that translate to the same CDR3. The chain joins TRBV19 to TRBJ1-2, with TRBD1 as a possible D gene (6 bases). The germline gives CDR1 LNHDA, CDR2 SQIVND (reference sequence). The CDR3 totals 13 residues. V was clipped by 5 bases and J by 2 bases, with 9 bases between them. The CDR3 protein is CASSPQGNYGYTF. The CDR3 DNA reads TGTGCCAGTAGTCCACAGGGAAACTATGGCTACACCTTC.

The chain is built from TRBV27 and TRBJ2-7; 7 bases line up with TRBD1. This CDR3 has 13 residues. V trimming: 3 bases; J trimming: 7 bases; junction bases outside the gene matches: 6. Looked up from germline, CDR1 is MNHEY and CDR2 is SMNVEV (reference sequence). The CDR3 DNA reads TGTGCCAGCAGTTTGTCTGACAGGGTAGAGCAGTACTTC. Residues: CASSLSDRVEQYF.

This clone has only one observation. This chain uses TRBV28 with TRBJ2-1; 12 nucleotides match TRBD2. The length of the CDR3 is 15 residues. Trimming took 5 bases from V and 6 from J; bases not matched to a gene: 5. CDR1 and CDR2 (germline): MDHEN, SYDVKM. CDR3 in DNA: TGTGCCAGCAGTCCCGCTAGCGGGGGGGCCAATGAGCAGTTCTTC. Translation gives CASSPASGGANEQFF.

The J gene is TRBJ1-2, the V gene TRBV9, with TRBD1 matching 9 bases. The V and J ends lost 0 bases and 5 bases, in that order; junction bases with no gene match: 8. Germline CDR1 is SGDLS and CDR2 is YYNGEE. The CDR3 has 16 amino acids. The CDR3 DNA follows: TGTGCCAGCAGCGTAGGGGGAACAGGGGGCATGTATGGCTACACCTTC. Residues: CASSVGGTGGMYGYTF.